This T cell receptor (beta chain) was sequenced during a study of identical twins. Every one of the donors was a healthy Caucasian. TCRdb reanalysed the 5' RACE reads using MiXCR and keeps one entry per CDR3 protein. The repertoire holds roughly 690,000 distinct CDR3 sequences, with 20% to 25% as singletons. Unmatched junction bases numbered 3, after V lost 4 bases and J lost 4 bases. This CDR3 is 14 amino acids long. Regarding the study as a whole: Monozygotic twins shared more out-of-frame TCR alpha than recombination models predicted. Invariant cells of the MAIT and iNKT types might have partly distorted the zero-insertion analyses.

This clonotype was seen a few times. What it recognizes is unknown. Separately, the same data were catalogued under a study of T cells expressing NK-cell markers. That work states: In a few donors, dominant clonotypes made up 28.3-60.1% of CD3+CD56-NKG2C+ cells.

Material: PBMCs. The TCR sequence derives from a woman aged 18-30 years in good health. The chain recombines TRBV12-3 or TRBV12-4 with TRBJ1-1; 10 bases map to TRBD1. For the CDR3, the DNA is TGTGCCAGCAGTTGGGACAGGGGAAGCACTGAAGCTTTCTTT. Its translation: CASSWDRGSTEAFF.